The 4 T cell receptor beta chains reported below all come from one sample, sequenced in a study of blood T cell repertoires in COVID-19. The assay was immunoSEQ multiplex PCR, and TCRdb's table has in-frame clones only and misses some. This table has fewer than 350,000 clones, approximately 80% appearing once. The specimen was peripheral blood. These receptors all stem from a woman aged 45-59 years with active or convalescent COVID-19.

The chain employs TRBV18 and TRBJ2-1; TRBD2 aligns across 11 bases. The V and J ends lost 0 bases and 1 base, in that order; junction bases with no gene match: 2. CDR3 size: 17 residues. The germline V gene encodes CDR1 KGHSH and CDR2 LQKENI. This CDR3 is CASSPPASGRSYNEQFF. CDR3 sequence (DNA): TGTGCCAGCTCACCACCGGCTAGCGGGAGGTCCTACAATGAGCAGTTCTTC. Full variable domain (outside the CDR3, taken from reference TRBV18 and TRBJ2-1): NAGVMQNPRHLVRRRGQEARLRCSPMKGHSHVYWYRQLPEEGLKFMVYLQKENIIDESGMPKERFSAEFPKEGPSILRIQQVVRGDSAAYFCASSPPASGRSYNEQFFGPGTRLTVL.

CDR3 in DNA: TGTGCCAGCAGTGGGACAGTGGAAGCTTTCTTT. This sequence encodes CASSGTVEAFF. V usage is TRBV2 and J usage is TRBJ1-1, with D maybe TRBD1 (6 bases). V lost 4 bases and J lost 8, with 8 bases in between. CDR1 SNHLY and CDR2 FYNNEI come from the germline V gene. The CDR3 contains 11 residues.

The chain uses TRBV7-9 and TRBJ1-2, with unresolved D. The CDR3 is 14 amino acids. The germline CDR1 and CDR2 sequences are SEHNR and FQNEAQ (reference sequence). V lost 1 base and J lost 7, with 13 bases in between. The CDR3 loop is CASSLEAGGSGYTF. The CDR3 nucleotides read TGTGCCAGCAGCTTAGAGGCGGGAGGGAGTGGCTACACCTTC. Supplemented by reference TRBV7-9 and TRBJ1-2, the full variable domain reads DTGVSQNPRHKITKRGQNVTFRCDPISEHNRLYWYRQTLGQGPEFLTYFQNEAQLEKSRLLSDRFSAERPKGSFSTLEIQRTEQGDSAMYLCASSLEAGGSGYTFGSGTRLTVV.

The gene calls are TRBV11-2 and TRBJ1-2; 7 bases line up with TRBD1. This CDR3 contains 14 residues. Trimming removed 4 bases from V and 7 bases from J; junction bases left unmatched: 9. Germline loops: CDR1 SGHAT, CDR2 FQNNGV. The CDR3 spells CASSSSGTATGYTF. Written as DNA, the CDR3 is TGTGCCAGCAGCTCTTCCGGGACAGCAACTGGCTACACCTTC.